Below are 5 T cell receptor beta chains sequenced from a single sample in a study of cytomegalovirus exposure and HLA in healthy donors. The primer mix had 60 Vbeta and 13 Jbeta primers. The repertoire was sequenced with immunoSEQ multiplex PCR; TCRdb's copy has only in-frame clones and lacks some. The table shows 160,000 or so clones, with 65% to 80% occurring only once. Sequenced sample: PBMCs. The receptors shown here come from a woman aged 35 to 49 in good health and CMV-seronegative.

The chain is built from TRBV28 and TRBJ1-5, with D perhaps matching TRBD1 (6 bases). The ends were cut back, 10 bases at V and 7 bases at J, with 17 bases in the middle. This CDR3 has 13 amino acids. Germline CDR1 reads MDHEN; CDR2 reads SYDVKM. CDR3 nucleotide sequence: TGTGCCATGTCACAGGGTTTTCGGCAGCCCCAGCATTTT. Its protein is CAMSQGFRQPQHF.

V and J are TRBV6-5 and TRBJ2-3; TRBD2 is a possible D gene (6 bases). Trimming left V 6 bases short and J 2 bases short, with 12 bases between. Germline loops: CDR1 MNHEY, CDR2 SVGAGI. CDR3 size: 14 residues. The CDR3 bases are TGTGCCAGCAGGGGACTGGACCTCACAGATACGCAGTATTTT. Its translation is CASRGLDLTDTQYF.

The rearrangement joins TRBV27 to TRBJ1-5, with D uncertain. V shed 6 bases and J shed 7 bases, with 19 bases lying between them. CDR1 and CDR2 from the germline V gene are MNHEY and SMNVEV (reference sequence). This CDR3 contains 15 residues. CDR3 in DNA: TGTGCCAGCAGCCTTTATAGCAGAACTGACCAGCCCCAGCATTTT. Protein sequence: CASSLYSRTDQPQHF.

The J gene is TRBJ2-7, the V gene TRBV11-1; 10 nucleotides match TRBD1. CDR1 is SGHAT and CDR2 is FQDESV in the germline V gene (reference sequence). The CDR3 has 16 residues. Losses at the gene ends were 4 bases for V and 0 bases for J; bases not matched to a gene: 6. The CDR3 sequence: CASSSPGTGASYEQYF. CDR3 bases: TGTGCCAGCAGCTCGCCCGGGACAGGGGCCTCCTACGAGCAGTACTTC.

The CDR3 here is CASSLQGQASSNEQFF. CDR3 DNA: TGCGCCAGCAGTCTTCAAGGACAGGCCTCATCCAATGAGCAGTTCTTC. The rearrangement links TRBV5-1 to TRBJ2-1; TRBD1 matches at 7 bases. CDR1 SGHRS and CDR2 YFSETQ come from the germline V gene. This CDR3 spans 16 amino acids. V dropped 5 bases and J dropped 6; count of bases not matched to a gene: 14.